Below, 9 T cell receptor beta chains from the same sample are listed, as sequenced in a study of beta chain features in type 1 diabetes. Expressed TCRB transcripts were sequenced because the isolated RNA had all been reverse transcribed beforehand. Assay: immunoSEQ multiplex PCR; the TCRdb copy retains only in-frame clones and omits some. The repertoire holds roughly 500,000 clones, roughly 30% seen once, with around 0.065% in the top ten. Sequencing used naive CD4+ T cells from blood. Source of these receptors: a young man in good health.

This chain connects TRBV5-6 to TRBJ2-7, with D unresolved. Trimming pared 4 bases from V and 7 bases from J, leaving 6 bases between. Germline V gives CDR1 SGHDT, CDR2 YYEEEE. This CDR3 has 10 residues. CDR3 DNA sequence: TGTGCCAGCAGCGCGAGGGAGCAGTACTTC. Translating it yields CASSAREQYF.

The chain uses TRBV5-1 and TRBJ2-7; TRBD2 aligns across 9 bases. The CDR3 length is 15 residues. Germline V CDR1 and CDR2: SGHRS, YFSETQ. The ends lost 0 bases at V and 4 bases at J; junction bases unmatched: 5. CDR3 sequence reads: CASSLAPSGKYEQYF. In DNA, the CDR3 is TGCGCCAGCAGCTTGGCGCCTAGCGGGAAATACGAGCAGTACTTC.

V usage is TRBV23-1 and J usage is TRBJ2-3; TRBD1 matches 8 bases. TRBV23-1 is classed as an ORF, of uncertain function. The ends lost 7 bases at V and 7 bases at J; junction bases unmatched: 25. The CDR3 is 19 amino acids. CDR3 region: CASIKASVTGTGPTNTQYF. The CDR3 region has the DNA TGCGCCAGCATCAAAGCCTCCGTCACTGGGACAGGACCTACAAATACGCAGTATTTT.

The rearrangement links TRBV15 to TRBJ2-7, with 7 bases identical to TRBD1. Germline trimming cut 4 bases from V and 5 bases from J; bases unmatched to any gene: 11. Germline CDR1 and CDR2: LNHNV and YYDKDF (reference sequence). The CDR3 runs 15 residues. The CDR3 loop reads CATSNRGDRDHEQYF. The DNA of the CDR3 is TGTGCCACCAGCAACCGGGGCGACAGGGACCACGAGCAGTACTTC.

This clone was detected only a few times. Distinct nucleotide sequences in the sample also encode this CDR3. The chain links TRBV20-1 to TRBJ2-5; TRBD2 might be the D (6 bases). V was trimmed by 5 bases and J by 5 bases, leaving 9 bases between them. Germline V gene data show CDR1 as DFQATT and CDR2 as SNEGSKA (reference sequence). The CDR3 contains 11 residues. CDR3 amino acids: CSAGTAETQYF. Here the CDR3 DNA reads TGCAGTGCTGGGACTGCGGAGACCCAGTACTTC.

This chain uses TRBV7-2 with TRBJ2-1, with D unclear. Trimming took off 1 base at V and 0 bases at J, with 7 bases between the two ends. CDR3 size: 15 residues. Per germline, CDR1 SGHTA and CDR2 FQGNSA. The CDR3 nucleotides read TGTGCCAGCAGCTTAGATGCTAGCTCCTACAATGAGCAGTTCTTC. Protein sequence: CASSLDASSYNEQFF.

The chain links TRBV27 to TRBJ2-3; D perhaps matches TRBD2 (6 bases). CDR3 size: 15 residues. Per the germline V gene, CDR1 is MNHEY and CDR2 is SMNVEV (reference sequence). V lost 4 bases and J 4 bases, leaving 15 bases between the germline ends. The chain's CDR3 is CASSWVRGNADTQYF. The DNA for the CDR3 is TGTGCCAGCAGTTGGGTTCGGGGGAACGCAGATACGCAGTATTTT.

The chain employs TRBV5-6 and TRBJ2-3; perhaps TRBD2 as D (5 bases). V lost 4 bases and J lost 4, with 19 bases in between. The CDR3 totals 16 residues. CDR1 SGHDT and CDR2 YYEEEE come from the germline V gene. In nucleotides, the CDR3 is TGTGCCAGCAGCCCGCGGAGGTCATCCGCCGCAGATACGCAGTATTTT. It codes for CASSPRRSSAADTQYF.

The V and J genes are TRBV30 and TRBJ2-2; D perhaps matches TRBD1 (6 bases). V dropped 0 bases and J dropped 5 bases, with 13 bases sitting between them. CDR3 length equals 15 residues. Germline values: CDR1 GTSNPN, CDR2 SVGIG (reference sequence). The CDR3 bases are TGTGCCTGGAGTGTAAACAGGGTGAATACCGGGGAGCTGTTTTTT. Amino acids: CAWSVNRVNTGELFF.